This is a list of T cell receptor beta chains from one sample in a study of blood T cell repertoires in COVID-19. Method: immunoSEQ multiplex PCR; TCRdb's copy keeps in-frame clones and lacks some. Among around 200,000 clones, 80% to 90% were seen once, and the ten largest hold over 3%. Sequencing used PBMCs or T cells enriched from blood (not recorded which). The source of these receptors is a middle-aged woman with acute COVID-19. Each CDR3 is given with its conserved first and last residue. The D gene is left open where the match is weak. Where a row states a size, it is once, few, many or the class of an expanded clone; other rows omit it.

J | D | size | V | CDR3 | DNA
TRBJ1-1 | TRBD1 | NA | TRBV7-6 | CASSPPDRGAFF | TGTGCCAGCAGCCCCCCGGACAGGGGCGCTTTCTTT
TRBJ1-4 | NA | NA | TRBV18 | CASSPLRGEKLFF | TGTGCCAGCTCACCACTGAGAGGGGAAAAACTGTTTTTT
TRBJ1-1 | NA | NA | TRBV18 | CASYPSGNRNTEAFF | TGTGCCAGCTACCCTTCGGGTAACCGGAACACTGAAGCTTTCTTT
TRBJ1-1 | TRBD1 | NA | TRBV5-1 | CASSFQGATNTEAFF | TGCGCCAGCAGCTTCCAGGGGGCTACGAACACTGAAGCTTTCTTT
TRBJ1-4 | TRBD1 | NA | TRBV6-6 | CASSYRGGRENEKLFF | TGTGCCAGCAGTTACCGAGGGGGCAGGGAAAATGAAAAACTGTTTTTT
TRBJ1-1 | NA | NA | TRBV19 | CASMGKGVFFNEAFF | TGTGCCAGTATGGGGAAGGGGGTGTTTTTTAATGAAGCTTTCTTT
TRBJ2-2 | NA | NA | TRBV2 | CASSAENRPTGELFF | TGTGCCAGCAGTGCTGAGAACAGACCTACCGGGGAGCTGTTTTTT
TRBJ2-5 | NA | NA | TRBV12-3/TRBV12-4 | CASTSEETQYF | TGTGCCAGCACCTCGGAGGAGACCCAGTACTTC
TRBJ1-2 | NA | NA | TRBV19 | CAAARQAQANYGYTF | TGTGCCGCCGCTCGGCAGGCCCAAGCTAACTATGGCTACACCTTC
TRBJ1-1 | NA | NA | TRBV14 | CASSLQGTLEAFF | TGTGCCAGCAGCCTTCAGGGAACCTTGGAAGCTTTCTTT
TRBJ2-3 | NA | NA | TRBV7-8 | CASSLARADTQYF | TGTGCCAGCAGCTTAGCTCGAGCAGATACGCAGTATTTT
TRBJ1-2 | NA | NA | TRBV4-1 | CASSQEQGPYGYTF | TGCGCCAGCAGCCAGGAACAGGGACCCTATGGCTACACCTTC
TRBJ2-3 | NA | NA | TRBV18 | CASSQTRGDTQYF | TGTGCCAGCTCACAAACAAGGGGAGATACGCAGTATTTT
TRBJ2-1 | NA | NA | TRBV6-5 | CASRISWSSYNEQFF | TGTGCCAGCAGAATCTCATGGAGCTCCTACAATGAGCAGTTCTTC
TRBJ1-2 | NA | NA | TRBV19 | CASSIGLNSTF | TGTGCCAGTAGTATAGGCCTCAACTCCACCTTC
TRBJ1-2 | TRBD1 | NA | TRBV3-1/TRBV3-2 | CASSQALGQGPYGYTF | TGTGCCAGCAGCCAAGCTTTGGGACAGGGGCCCTATGGCTACACCTTC
TRBJ1-1 | TRBD1 | NA | TRBV12-3/TRBV12-4 | CASRGQDAEAFF | TGTGCCAGCAGAGGACAGGACGCTGAAGCTTTCTTT
TRBJ2-1 | TRBD2 | NA | TRBV5-1 | CASSLLASGGSYNEQFF | TGCGCCAGCAGCTTGTTGGCTAGCGGGGGGTCCTACAATGAGCAGTTCTTC
TRBJ2-2 | NA | NA | TRBV7-8 | CASPQDGDTGELFF | TGTGCCAGCCCCCAAGACGGGGACACCGGGGAGCTGTTTTTT
TRBJ1-1 | NA | NA | TRBV7-6 | CASSARTATNTEAFF | TGTGCCAGCAGCGCGAGGACAGCCACGAACACTGAAGCTTTCTTT
TRBJ1-5 | NA | NA | TRBV19 | CASVDTSNQPQHF | TGTGCCAGCGTGGACACAAGCAATCAGCCCCAGCATTTT
TRBJ1-5 | NA | NA | TRBV4-1 | CASSQDTGYQPQHF | TGCGCCAGCAGCCAAGATACCGGGTACCAGCCCCAGCATTTT
TRBJ2-3 | TRBD1 | NA | TRBV5-1 | CASSPYTGAGTDTQYF | TGCGCCAGCAGCCCATATACAGGGGCGGGCACAGATACGCAGTATTTT
TRBJ1-5 | NA | NA | TRBV2 | CASSERQILSNQPQHF | TGTGCCAGCAGTGAACGACAGATACTAAGCAATCAGCCCCAGCATTTT
TRBJ2-5 | NA | NA | TRBV7-6 | CASSLVRGETQYF | TGTGCCAGCAGCTTAGTCAGGGGTGAGACCCAGTACTTC
TRBJ1-2 | NA | NA | TRBV19 | CASSISYSLNYGYTF | TGTGCCAGTAGTATTTCGTACAGTCTCAACTATGGCTACACCTTC
TRBJ2-1 | TRBD2 | NA | TRBV5-1 | CASSSLAGGTYNEQFF | TGCGCCAGCAGCTCCCTAGCGGGGGGAACTTACAATGAGCAGTTCTTC
TRBJ1-1 | TRBD1 | once | TRBV7-2 | CASSSLRTGTEAFF | TGTGCCAGCAGCTCGCTTCGGACAGGGACTGAAGCTTTCTTT
TRBJ1-5 | TRBD1 | NA | TRBV2 | CASSGTGGQPQHF | TGTGCCAGCAGTGGGACAGGGGGCCAGCCCCAGCATTTT
TRBJ2-2 | NA | NA | TRBV7-8 | CASSDRTANTGELFF | TGTGCCAGCAGCGACCGGACAGCGAACACCGGGGAGCTGTTTTTT
TRBJ1-3 | NA | NA | TRBV2 | CASSEVEANTIYF | TGTGCCAGCAGTGAAGTTGAGGCAAACACCATATATTTT
TRBJ1-4 | NA | NA | TRBV30 | CACDRVPEKLFF | TGTGCCTGCGATCGGGTTCCCGAAAAACTGTTTTTT
TRBJ1-2 | TRBD1 | NA | TRBV25-1 | CASSDDRAYGYTF | TGTGCCAGCAGTGACGACAGGGCCTATGGCTACACCTTC
TRBJ1-2 | NA | NA | TRBV5-4 | CASSFLGQRYGYTF | TGTGCCAGCAGCTTCCTCGGACAGCGATATGGCTACACCTTC
TRBJ2-5 | NA | NA | TRBV5-5 | CASSHREETQYF | TGTGCCAGCAGCCACAGGGAAGAGACCCAGTACTTC
TRBJ2-5 | NA | NA | TRBV25-1 | CASSAGETQYF | TGTGCCAGCAGTGCAGGGGAGACCCAGTACTTC
TRBJ2-7 | NA | NA | TRBV6-1 | CASSEALQGYYEQYF | TGTGCCAGCAGTGAAGCGTTACAGGGCTACTACGAGCAGTACTTC
TRBJ2-2 | NA | NA | TRBV5-1 | CASSWLSRANGELFF | TGCGCCAGCAGCTGGTTAAGCAGGGCTAACGGGGAGCTGTTTTTT
TRBJ2-2 | TRBD1 | NA | TRBV30 | CAWSLGGTGVTGELFF | TGTGCCTGGAGTCTTGGCGGGACAGGGGTCACCGGGGAGCTGTTTTTT
TRBJ1-2 | NA | few | TRBV30 | CAWCAGLYDGYTF | TGTGCCTGGTGCGCAGGACTTTACGATGGCTACACCTTC
TRBJ1-1 | NA | NA | TRBV10-3 | CAISELGANTEAFF | TGTGCCATCAGTGAGTTAGGGGCGAACACTGAAGCTTTCTTT
TRBJ1-2 | NA | NA | TRBV4-3 | CASSQDRIGGGYTF | TGCGCCAGCAGCCAAGATCGCATAGGGGGTGGCTACACCTTC
TRBJ2-3 | TRBD1 | NA | TRBV12-5 | CASGSGTGVEDTQYF | TGTGCTAGTGGTTCCGGGACAGGGGTGGAGGATACGCAGTATTTT
TRBJ1-6 | NA | NA | TRBV6-1 | CASSDRWGETPLHF | TGTGCCAGCAGTGATAGGTGGGGAGAGACACCCCTCCACTTT
TRBJ1-3 | TRBD1 | once | TRBV4-1 | CASSPGTARNTIYF | TGCGCCAGCAGCCCCGGGACAGCGAGAAACACCATATATTTT
TRBJ2-1 | TRBD2 | NA | TRBV2 | CASSDLAGIFNEQFF | TGTGCCAGCAGTGATCTAGCGGGGATATTCAATGAGCAGTTCTTC
TRBJ1-4 | NA | NA | TRBV12-3/TRBV12-4 | CASSPGFNEKLFF | TGTGCCAGCAGTCCAGGGTTTAATGAAAAACTGTTTTTT
TRBJ1-2 | NA | NA | TRBV15 | CATSQGANYGYTF | TGTGCCACCAGCCAGGGCGCTAACTATGGCTACACCTTC
TRBJ1-6 | NA | NA | TRBV28 | CASRTPDSNSPLHF | TGTGCCAGCAGGACCCCGGACAGCAATTCACCCCTCCACTTT
TRBJ1-5 | NA | NA | TRBV2 | CASSVETGYQPQHF | TGTGCCAGCAGTGTTGAAACAGGGTACCAGCCCCAGCATTTT
TRBJ1-1 | NA | NA | TRBV2 | CATTGGGKAFF | TGTGCCACCACCGGGGGAGGCAAAGCTTTCTTT
TRBJ2-5 | TRBD2 | NA | TRBV11-2 | CASSSAASGGPLGETQYF | TGTGCCAGCAGCTCCGCGGCTAGCGGGGGACCCCTGGGTGAGACCCAGTACTTC
TRBJ1-2 | TRBD1 | NA | TRBV9 | CASSVGQGIYGYTF | TGTGCCAGCAGCGTGGGACAGGGAATCTATGGCTACACCTTC
TRBJ2-2 | TRBD2 | NA | TRBV7-8 | CASSRRLADPTGELFF | TGTGCCAGCAGCCGAAGACTAGCGGATCCTACCGGGGAGCTGTTTTTT
TRBJ2-3 | NA | once | TRBV2 | CASSVYDTQYF | TGTGCCAGCAGTGTTTATGATACGCAGTATTTT
TRBJ2-2 | NA | NA | TRBV18 | CASSPPTWTGELFF | TGTGCCAGCTCACCACCGACATGGACCGGGGAGCTGTTTTTT
TRBJ1-1 | TRBD1 | NA | TRBV27 | CASSRTGGMNTEAFF | TGTGCCAGCAGTCGGACAGGCGGCATGAACACTGAAGCTTTCTTT
TRBJ1-1 | TRBD1 | NA | TRBV6-2/TRBV6-3 | CASSYLRGSEAFF | TGTGCCAGCAGTTATCTCAGGGGGAGTGAAGCTTTCTTT
TRBJ2-2 | NA | NA | TRBV19 | CASSIKGGTGELFF | TGTGCCAGTAGTATAAAGGGCGGGACCGGGGAGCTGTTTTTT